This entry concerns a single TCR beta chain. Its antigen is currently unknown. This sample was taken from a study of cytomegalovirus exposure and HLA in healthy donors. Study-wide findings and caveats: V segments that were indistinguishable, TRBV6-2 and TRBV6-3 among them, were omitted from analysis. It was shown in a later analysis that HLA-associated TCR beta chains were more clonally expanded than other, equally common chains.

The ends were cut back, 6 bases at V and 4 bases at J, with 15 bases in the middle. Germline CDR1 SQVTM, CDR2 ANQGSEA. The CDR3 runs to 14 residues. PCR employed 60 Vbeta and 13 Jbeta primers. In the original workflow: In a later analysis, the count reached 76 million or so unique TCR beta chains, with approximately 11 million shared. Generated by immunoSEQ multiplex PCR, the TCRdb table keeps only in-frame clones and is missing some. Clone size and V and J calls were adopted from that table, with D and trimming inferred from the DNA. The sample yields approximately 78,000 clones, approximately 84% seen once.

The V call is TRBV29-1, the J call TRBJ2-2; D uncertain. The sequenced material came from PBMCs. The source is a woman in her fifties or sixties in good health and CMV-seronegative. CDR3 nucleotide sequence: TGCAGCGTCTCCCCGAACTCTGCCACCGGGGAGCTGTTTTTT. Protein sequence: CSVSPNSATGELFF.